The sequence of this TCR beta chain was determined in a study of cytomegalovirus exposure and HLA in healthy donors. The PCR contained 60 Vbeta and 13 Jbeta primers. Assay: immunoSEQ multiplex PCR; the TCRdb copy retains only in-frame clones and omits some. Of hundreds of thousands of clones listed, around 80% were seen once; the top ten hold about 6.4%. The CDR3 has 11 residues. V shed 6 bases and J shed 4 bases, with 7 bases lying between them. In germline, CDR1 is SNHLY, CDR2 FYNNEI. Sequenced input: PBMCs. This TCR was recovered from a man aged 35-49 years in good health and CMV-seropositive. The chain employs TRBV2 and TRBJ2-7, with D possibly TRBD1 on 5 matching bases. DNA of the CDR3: TGTGCCAGCAGCGACAGATACGAGCAGTACTTC. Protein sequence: CASSDRYEQYF.